The 5 T cell receptor beta chains given below trace back to one sample, sequenced in a study of T-cell reconstitution after alpha-beta-depleted transplantation in children. Molecular barcoding with unique molecular identifiers was used for the TCRbeta library. TCRdb reanalysed the PCR reads using MiXCR and keeps one entry per CDR3 protein. The table lists about 410,000 distinct CDR3 sequences, about a fifth of them singletons, with over 3.5% in the top ten. The specimen comprised PBMCs from the stem cell graft donor, sampled from the stem cell graft. Receptors were obtained from a human donor who donated a stem cell graft to a child with acute myeloid leukemia.

This clonotype was seen once. V gene TRBV5-1 combines with J gene TRBJ1-1, with 7 nucleotides matching TRBD1. This CDR3 is 15 amino acids long. V lost 0 bases, J lost 1 base, and 3 bases stayed unmatched. Looked up from germline, CDR1 is SGHRS and CDR2 is YFSETQ. The chain's CDR3 is CASSLVQGGNTEAFF. The CDR3 coding sequence is TGCGCCAGCAGCTTGGTTCAGGGGGGGAACACTGAAGCTTTCTTT.

The genes are TRBV12-3 or TRBV12-4 and TRBJ2-1; D is undetermined. Trimming took off 2 bases at V and 9 bases at J, with 11 bases between the two ends. The CDR3 covers 13 residues. The CDR3 reads CASSLRTKFEQFF. CDR3 DNA sequence: TGTGCCAGCAGTTTACGCACGAAATTTGAGCAGTTCTTC.

This clonotype has only a few counts. CDR3 sequence: CSASQGGGSGTEAFF. CDR3 nucleotides: TGCAGTGCTAGCCAAGGGGGGGGGTCGGGGACTGAAGCTTTCTTT. J is TRBJ1-1 and V is TRBV20-1; D possibly corresponds to TRBD1 (6 bases). Germline V gives CDR1 DFQATT, CDR2 SNEGSKA (reference sequence). Trimming left V 3 bases short and J 5 bases short, with 19 bases between. The CDR3 runs 15 residues.

This clonotype was seen at least ten times. The rearrangement links TRBV29-1 to TRBJ2-2; D remains ambiguous. The V end lost 7 bases, the J end lost 1 base, and 16 bases lay between the germline ends. The CDR3 totals 15 residues. Germline CDR1 SQVTM, CDR2 ANQGSEA. Written as DNA, the CDR3 is TGCAGCGCCTCTGACGGGTACATGAACACCGGGGAGCTGTTTTTT. Protein sequence: CSASDGYMNTGELFF.

CDR3 in amino acids: CASSLVLVSSYNEQFF. DNA of the CDR3: TGCGCCAGCAGCTTGGTGCTGGTGAGCTCCTACAATGAGCAGTTCTTC. The V call is TRBV5-1, the J call TRBJ2-1; unclear D gene. V lost 0 bases, J lost 0 bases, and 10 bases lay in between. Germline CDR1 reads SGHRS; CDR2 reads YFSETQ. This CDR3 contains 16 residues.